This T cell receptor beta chain was sequenced during a study of T cells after yellow fever vaccination. Study-level information: SMART-Seq v4 Ultra Low Input handled preparation of low-cell-number fractions.

Synthesis of TCR cDNA relied on 5'RACE template switching, which attached a universal primer site and UMIs. TCRdb ran MiXCR on the 5' RACE reads and lists one entry per CDR3 protein. The sample carries 230,000 or so distinct CDR3 sequences, approximately 6.8% recorded once. This clonotype was seen ten or more times. What it binds is unknown. Points from the study as a whole: Secondary responses were weaker yet peaked faster, day 5 versus 15. Clones from primary vaccination mostly reappeared after the booster (96% CD4, less than 90% CD8).

Germline V gives CDR1 SGHRS, CDR2 YFSETQ. The V end was cut by 0 bases, the J end by 0 bases, with 7 bases between. The CDR3 spans 14 residues. The chain joins TRBV5-1 to TRBJ2-7; D remains unclear. The sample was CD4+ T cells sorted from PBMCs, taken on the day of the yellow fever booster vaccination. The source of this sequence is a man aged 30-40 years who received the YFV17D yellow fever vaccine. The CDR3 sequence is CASSLAPDSYEQYF. The CDR3, as DNA: TGCGCCAGCAGCTTGGCCCCAGACTCCTACGAGCAGTACTTC.